This entry is about one T cell receptor (beta chain). Germline lookup yields CDR1 SGHRS and CDR2 YFSETQ. This CDR3 comprises 14 residues. V dropped 4 bases and J dropped 4; count of bases not matched to a gene: 7. The entry originates in a study of identical twins. From the 5' RACE reads, TCRdb called clonotypes with MiXCR, one entry per CDR3 protein. The sample has approximately 230,000 distinct CDR3 sequences; 5.5% to 7.5% are singletons. This same sample was also part of a study on T cells expressing NK-cell markers.

The sequencing input was CD8+ T cells sorted from blood. The TCR originated in a woman aged 18-29 years in good health. The chain joins TRBV5-1 to TRBJ1-2; TRBD1 matches 7 bases. In DNA form, the CDR3 reads TGCGCCAGCAGCCAGGGGGGAGGCCCCTATGGCTACACCTTC. Its translation is CASSQGGGPYGYTF.